Sequencing of this TCR beta chain was carried out in a study of blood T cell repertoires in COVID-19. The wider study: Sample material is recorded as cDNA or gDNA derived from T cells, B-cell-depleted T cells, or PBMCs.

Measured with immunoSEQ multiplex PCR; TCRdb has only the in-frame clones, and not every one. The sample comprises 180,000 or so clones, approximately 80% of which are singletons, and over 10% rests with the top ten. V lost 10 bases and J lost 1, with 16 bases in between. CDR1 is LGHDT and CDR2 is YNNKEL in the germline V gene (reference sequence). The CDR3 totals 14 residues. Membership in each cohort depended on participant-reported clinical history. Sample: PBMCs or T cells enriched from blood (not recorded which). The gene calls are TRBV3-1 (or the pseudogene TRBV3-2) and TRBJ1-1, with unresolved D. The TCR comes from a woman aged 55-70 years who had recovered from COVID-19. CDR3 sequence reads: CATRGGEQNTEAFF. CDR3 in DNA: TGTGCCACCCGGGGTGGGGAGCAGAACACTGAAGCTTTCTTT.